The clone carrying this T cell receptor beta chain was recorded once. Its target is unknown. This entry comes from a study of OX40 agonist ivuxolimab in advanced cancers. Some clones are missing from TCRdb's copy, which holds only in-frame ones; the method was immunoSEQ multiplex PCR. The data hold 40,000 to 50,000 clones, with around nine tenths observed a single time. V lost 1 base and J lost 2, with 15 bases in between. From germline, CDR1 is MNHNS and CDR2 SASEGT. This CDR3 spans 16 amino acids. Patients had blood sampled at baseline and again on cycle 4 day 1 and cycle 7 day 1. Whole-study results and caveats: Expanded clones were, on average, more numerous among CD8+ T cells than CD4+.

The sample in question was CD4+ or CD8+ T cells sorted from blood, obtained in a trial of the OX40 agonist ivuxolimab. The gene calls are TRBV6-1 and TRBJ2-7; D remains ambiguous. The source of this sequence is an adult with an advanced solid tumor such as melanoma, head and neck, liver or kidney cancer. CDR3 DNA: TGTGCCAGCAGTGAAGGGGGTTCGTGGCAGACCTACGAGCAGTACTTC. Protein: CASSEGGSWQTYEQYF.